The 30 T cell receptor beta chains below come from one sample, sequenced in a study of T cells in Graves' hyperthyroidism and ophthalmopathy. RNA transcripts were the template for amplifying TCR beta CDR3 regions. The HTBI primer set served for first-round RT-PCR of the TCR CDR3. One entry per CDR3 protein results from TCRdb running MiXCR on the multiplex PCR reads. The sample gives 530,000 or so distinct CDR3 sequences, roughly 46% of which show up once; more than 7.5% is in the top ten. Sequenced input: peripheral blood or thyroid tissue (not recorded which). The source of these receptors is a woman between 18 and 30 years old with Graves' hyperthyroidism.

The chain joins TRBV29-1 to TRBJ2-7; D may be TRBD1 (6 bases). V lost 4 bases, J lost 6 bases, and 13 bases lay in between. Per the germline V gene, CDR1 is SQVTM and CDR2 is ANQGSEA. This CDR3 has 12 amino acids. The CDR3 region is CSVGGSRGEQYF. The CDR3 DNA reads TGCAGCGTTGGGGGCAGCAGGGGCGAGCAGTACTTC.

This rearrangement joins TRBV10-3 to TRBJ2-3; 13 bases align to TRBD2. The CDR3 runs to 19 residues. Germline V lookup: CDR1 ENHRY, CDR2 SYGVKD. V lost 3 bases and J lost 1; bases outside the gene matches: 10. CDR3 residues: CAISDPSGTSGKRTDTQYF. In DNA form, the CDR3 reads TGTGCCATCAGTGATCCCTCCGGGACTAGCGGGAAGCGCACAGATACGCAGTATTTT.

With regard to this clonotype: One junction end does not reproduce the germline sequence, and a read error may be involved. This sequence joins TRBV6-4 and TRBJ1-4; TRBD1 aligns across 8 bases. Per the germline V gene, CDR1 is MRHNA and CDR2 is SNTAGT. The CDR3 consists of 13 residues. CDR3 residues: CASSLRGQEKLVF. The CDR3 DNA is TGTGCCAGCAGTCTTAGGGGACAGGAAAAACTGGTTTTT.

This chain links TRBV7-9 with TRBJ1-4; D might be TRBD1 (5 bases). Germline CDR1 SEHNR, CDR2 FQNEAQ (reference sequence). This CDR3 spans 15 amino acids. Deletions cut 5 bases from V and 5 bases from J, with 15 bases between. The CDR3 DNA is TGTGCCAGCAGCAAACCGGGACTAGGAAATGAAAAACTGTTTTTT. Amino acids: CASSKPGLGNEKLFF.

This chain joins TRBV29-1 and TRBJ1-4; 10 bases align to TRBD1. The V gene end was trimmed by 5 bases and the J gene end by 8 bases; junction bases not matched to a gene: 8. The CDR3 contains 14 residues. CDR1 is SQVTM, CDR2 ANQGSEA, per germline. This CDR3 reads CSVWDRGAAEKLFF. CDR3 sequence (DNA): TGCAGCGTTTGGGACAGGGGCGCGGCAGAAAAACTGTTTTTT.

This clonotype was counted ten times or more. This chain uses TRBV10-3 with TRBJ2-5; a possible D gene is TRBD2 (6 bases). Germline CDR1 reads ENHRY; CDR2 reads SYGVKD. Trimming left V 6 bases short and J 2 bases short, with 16 bases between. The CDR3 covers 15 residues. Written as DNA, the CDR3 is TGTGCCATCAGACCTTGGGGAGGTTCACAAGAGACCCAGTACTTC. Protein product: CAIRPWGGSQETQYF.

The table lists this clonotype with many counts. The chain is built from TRBV20-1 and TRBJ2-2; D uncertain. Germline-derived CDR1 and CDR2 are DFQATT and SNEGSKA (reference sequence). The germline V and J ends were trimmed by 1 base and 2 bases, with 5 bases remaining between them. This CDR3 is 13 amino acids long. The CDR3 DNA sequence: TGCAGTGCTAGAGCCCAAAACACCGGGGAGCTGTTTTTT. Protein: CSARAQNTGELFF.

The chain has TRBV12-3 or TRBV12-4 and TRBJ2-5; perhaps TRBD2 as D (5 bases). V lost 5 bases to trimming and J lost 9 bases, with 19 bases between them. CDR3 length: 14 residues. This CDR3 is CASSDGDRNQPQYF. The CDR3, as DNA: TGTGCCAGCAGTGACGGGGATCGCAATCAGCCCCAGTACTTC.

This clonotype was seen ten or more times. The V gene is TRBV24-1, the J gene TRBJ1-4; 9 bases line up with TRBD1. Per germline, CDR1 KGHDR and CDR2 SFDVKD. The V segment lost 2 bases and the J segment 8 bases; nucleotides outside the gene matches: 8. The CDR3 contains 16 residues. CDR3 amino acids: CATSDSAGTGYEKLFF. The CDR3 nucleotides read TGTGCCACCAGTGATTCCGCCGGGACAGGGTACGAAAAACTGTTTTTT.

The CDR3 loop is CASTRGLNTEAFF. DNA for the CDR3: TGTGCCAGCACTAGGGGGTTGAACACTGAAGCTTTCTTT. This rearrangement joins TRBV6-6 to TRBJ1-1; TRBD1 is a possible D gene (6 bases). Trimming stripped 7 bases from V and 0 bases from J, with 9 bases between. This CDR3 region has 13 residues. Germline-derived CDR1 and CDR2 are MNHNY and SVGAGI (reference sequence).

As regards this clonotype: Its ends do not fully match the called genes, so a read error is possible. The chain recombines TRBV12-3 or TRBV12-4 with TRBJ2-5; TRBD2 agrees at 9 bases. The CDR3 loop spans 13 amino acids. The CDR3 DNA sequence: TGTGCCAGCAGTATAGCGGGAGTGGAGACCCAGTACTTC. Translated, it gives CASSIAGVETQYF.

A word on this clonotype: A much bigger clone sits one base away, suggesting this may be a read error. This rearrangement joins TRBV29-1 to TRBJ1-1; tentative D call: TRBD1 (5 bases). Germline V gene data show CDR1 as SQVTM and CDR2 as ANQGSEA. There are 12 residues in the CDR3. V lost 7 bases to trimming and J lost 6 bases, with 15 bases between them. The CDR3 coding sequence is TGCAGCGCAACATGGGGGGACGCTGAAGCTTTCTTT. Its translation is CSATWGDAEAFF. Full variable domain (missing parts from reference TRBV29-1 and TRBJ1-1): SAVISQKPSRDICQRGTSLTIQCQVDSQVTMMFWYRQQPGQSLTLIATANQGSEATYESGFVIDKFPISRPNLTFSTLTVSNMSPEDSSIYLCSATWGDAEAFFGQGTRLTVV.

The gene calls are TRBV20-1 and TRBJ2-2; 10 nucleotides align to TRBD2. Germline CDR1 DFQATT, CDR2 SNEGSKA (reference sequence). V was clipped by 6 bases and J by 3 bases; unmatched bases: 4. The CDR3 spans 14 residues. CDR3 in DNA: TGCAGTGCGACTCTAGCGGGAGACACCGGGGAGCTGTTTTTT. Encoded protein: CSATLAGDTGELFF.

The chain couples TRBV9 to TRBJ1-2, with TRBD1 matching over 7 bases. Germline CDR1 and CDR2: SGDLS and YYNGEE. The CDR3 is 14 residues long. Trimming took 4 bases from V and 4 from J; bases not matched to a gene: 7. The CDR3 bases are TGTGCCAGCAGCACAAGACAGGGATTCTATGGCTACACCTTC. Amino acids: CASSTRQGFYGYTF.

Comment on this clonotype: Given the absence of the conserved phenylalanine or tryptophan at the CDR3 end, a read error is likely. Because the CDR3's place on the DNA is in doubt, the DNA is left out and the CDR3 is given as listed by TCRdb. The chain uses TRBV20-1 and TRBJ2-7; whether TRBD1, the table's D call, matches the DNA was not checked. 11 amino acids form the CDR3, both terminal residues included. Germline V gene sequence: CDR1 DFQATT, CDR2 SNEGSKA (reference sequence). The CDR3: CSARKGGRMNT.

This clonotype showed up many times. The V call is TRBV7-9, the J call TRBJ2-7; 8 bases are shared with TRBD1. V trimming: 8 bases; J trimming: 5 bases; junction bases outside the gene matches: 5. This CDR3 has 12 residues. In germline, CDR1 is SEHNR, CDR2 FQNEAQ (reference sequence). CDR3 sequence: CASAGQVNEQYF. The CDR3 coding sequence is TGTGCCAGCGCGGGACAGGTGAACGAGCAGTACTTC.

This clonotype was recorded many times. The chain links TRBV29-1 to TRBJ1-2; weak D call: TRBD1 (5 bases). Trimming removed 7 bases at V and 1 base at J, with 19 bases between. Germline V CDR1 and CDR2: SQVTM, ANQGSEA. The CDR3 is 15 amino acids. CDR3 sequence (DNA): TGCAGCGGATTTTCCGACAGAACCCATAACTATGGCTACACCTTC. Translation gives CSGFSDRTHNYGYTF.

DNA for the CDR3: TGTGCCAGCAGTTCGGGACAGCGATCGTTCGAGCAGTACTTC. It specifies CASSSGQRSFEQYF. This chain links TRBV6-5 with TRBJ2-7, with TRBD1 matching 7 bases. J was trimmed by 6 bases and V by 4 bases; bases with no gene match: 9. This CDR3 spans 14 amino acids. Germline values: CDR1 MNHEY, CDR2 SVGAGI.

This clonotype was seen a single time. The gene calls are TRBV12-3 or TRBV12-4 and TRBJ2-5; tentatively, D is TRBD2 (6 bases). With 10 bases removed from V and 4 bases from J, the gap between germline ends came to 19 bases. The CDR3 is 14 amino acids. CDR3 loop: CATSRRPGRETQYF. The CDR3 DNA is TGTGCCACTTCGCGGAGGCCCGGGAGAGAGACCCAGTACTTC.

This clonotype was picked up many times. This chain connects TRBV7-2 to TRBJ1-2; D not resolved. The germline gives CDR1 SGHTA, CDR2 FQGNSA. V was clipped by 2 bases and J by 8 bases, with 6 bases between them. The CDR3 loop spans 11 amino acids. The CDR3 sequence: CASSLNFGYTF. CDR3 sequence (DNA): TGTGCCAGCAGCTTAAATTTCGGCTACACCTTC.

CDR3 nucleotides: TGTGCCACCAGCAGACGGGGCAATTATGGAAACACCATATATTTT. It encodes CATSRRGNYGNTIYF. This chain links TRBV15 with TRBJ1-3; possible D gene TRBD1, 5 bases. The germline V and J ends were trimmed by 2 bases and 3 bases, with 11 bases remaining between them. Germline V gene data show CDR1 as LNHNV and CDR2 as YYDKDF (reference sequence). The CDR3 is made up of 15 amino acids.

This clonotype was found once. At one of its ends the junction is not consistent with the germline gene, which may arise from a read error. The gene calls are TRBV7-4 and TRBJ2-5; 8 nucleotides align to TRBD1. The CDR3 loop spans 15 amino acids. In germline, CDR1 is SGHVT, CDR2 SQSDAQ. CDR3 in DNA: TGTGCCAGCAGCCCCCGGACAGGGATTTTAGAGACTCAGTACTTC. Translating gives CASSPRTGILETQYF.

The chain employs TRBV7-2 and TRBJ1-1, with unresolved D. The CDR3 has 11 amino acids. Looked up from germline, CDR1 is SGHTA and CDR2 is FQGNSA. The V end was cut by 8 bases, the J end by 13 bases, with 17 bases between. The CDR3 DNA reads as TGTGCCAGCGGCCCCGGAGGAGGGCTTTTCTTT. This encodes CASGPGGGLFF.

The CDR3 protein is CSEGTSGIKTQYF. In nucleotides, the CDR3 is TGCAGCGAGGGGACTAGCGGGATCAAGACCCAGTACTTC. The V and J genes are TRBV29-1 and TRBJ2-5, with TRBD2 identical over 13 bases. CDR3 length equals 13 residues. Germline CDR1 and CDR2: SQVTM and ANQGSEA. The V and J ends lost 7 bases and 6 bases, in that order; junction bases with no gene match: 5.

The chain uses TRBV9 and TRBJ2-2, with D possibly matching TRBD2 (6 bases). CDR3 length equals 16 residues. V was shortened by 6 bases and J by 1 base, with 16 bases between the two germline ends. The germline CDR1 and CDR2 sequences are SGDLS and YYNGEE. CDR3 loop: CASTGGFGLNTGELFF. CDR3 nucleotides: TGTGCCAGCACCGGGGGTTTTGGTTTGAACACCGGGGAGCTGTTTTTT.

The CDR3, as DNA: TGCAGTGCTAGAGATCTTAAGCGGGAGACCACCGGGGAGCTGTTTTTT. It is translated as CSARDLKRETTGELFF. This sequence joins TRBV20-1 and TRBJ2-2; 8 bases map to TRBD2. V trimming: 0 bases; J trimming: 4 bases; junction bases outside the gene matches: 7. Germline CDR1 reads DFQATT; CDR2 reads SNEGSKA (reference sequence). CDR3 length: 16 amino acids.

Remarks on this clonotype: One base away lies a much larger clone, so this may be a sequencing read error. V is TRBV12-3 or TRBV12-4 and J is TRBJ2-5, with a possible D match to TRBD2 (5 bases). V lost 7 bases, J lost 7 bases, and 16 bases lay in between. The CDR3 runs 13 residues. Here the CDR3 DNA reads TGTGCCAGCACCAAGGACCTACGGGGGACCCAGTACTTC. As protein: CASTKDLRGTQYF.

This clonotype turned up a few times. The CDR3 DNA follows: TGTGCCAGTAGTATAGATCACCGGCCCGGGCCCCACGAGCAGTACTTC. It is translated as CASSIDHRPGPHEQYF. The chain couples TRBV19 to TRBJ2-7, with D hard to call. The CDR3 contains 16 residues. From germline, CDR1 is LNHDA and CDR2 SQIVND (reference sequence). With 0 bases removed from V and 5 bases from J, the gap between germline ends came to 17 bases.

The chain has TRBV7-2 and TRBJ2-7, with a weak D call TRBD2 (6 bases). The germline CDR1 and CDR2 sequences are SGHTA and FQGNSA. V lost 5 bases to trimming and J lost 5 bases, with 13 bases between them. The CDR3 is 13 amino acids. CDR3 amino acids: CASSRGLNHEQYF. CDR3 sequence (DNA): TGTGCCAGCAGCCGCGGACTAAACCACGAGCAGTACTTC. Full variable domain (rest looked up from reference TRBV7-2 and TRBJ2-7): GAGVSQSPSNKVTEKGKDVELRCDPISGHTALYWYRQSLGQGLEFLIYFQGNSAPDKSGLPSDRFSAERTGGSVSTLTIQRTQQEDSAVYLCASSRGLNHEQYFGPGTRLTVT.

The sample holds many counts of this clonotype. The genes are TRBV6-2 or TRBV6-3 and TRBJ2-7, with 7 bases aligning to TRBD1. This CDR3 has 15 residues. Germline V CDR1 and CDR2: MNHEY, SVGEGT. Trimming took 8 bases from V and 4 from J; bases not matched to a gene: 14. The CDR3 coding sequence is TGTGCCAGCGCCCCGCTCACACAGGGGAGTTACGAGCAGTACTTC. Encoded protein: CASAPLTQGSYEQYF.